The rows below give T cell receptor beta chains drawn from one sample of a study of shared clonotypes between healthy human individuals. The repertoire was sequenced with immunoSEQ multiplex PCR; TCRdb's copy has only in-frame clones and lacks some. The sample lists around 2.1 million clones, around 95% seen once, with over 0.1% in the top ten. Sequenced material: naive CD4+ T cells sorted from blood. The receptors shown here come from a man aged 18 to 30 in good health. CDR3s include the opening cysteine and the closing phenylalanine or tryptophan. The order of the fields is clone size, V gene, D gene, CDR3 protein. D genes are given only for firm matches. Not every row has a clone size; where given, it reads once, few, many or a size class.

-,TRBV5-6,-,CASSLVSGGSDTQYF
-,TRBV5-1,TRBD1,CASSLAVTGGGPSSPLHF
once,TRBV7-8,-,CASSVVGAGEVRVGNEQFF
-,TRBV5-5,-,CASSPTDSLNNSPLHF
-,TRBV5-4,TRBD1,CASRSGTGVTEAFF
-,TRBV29-1,TRBD1,CSVARDRGADTQYF
-,TRBV2,TRBD2,CASSLLAAGETQYF
-,TRBV28,-,CASSSYNGRTDTQYF
few,TRBV18,-,CASSPAEPGGYTF
-,TRBV29-1,-,CSVVGIGKNIQYF
-,TRBV5-1,TRBD2,CASSTSGEGEQYF
few,TRBV4-2,TRBD1,CASSLDRGTEAFF
-,TRBV5-1,-,CASSTRGQNTEAFF
-,TRBV5-4,-,CASSLGGYNQPQHF
once,TRBV5-1,TRBD1,CASSLVETGWGEKLFF
-,TRBV5-3,-,CARSLSRDPRCNEQFF
-,TRBV11-3,-,CASSPRDTGELFF
-,TRBV10-3,TRBD2,CAISGLAGGSNEQFF
-,TRBV5-4,TRBD1,CASSPGQGFAGELFF
-,TRBV7-2,TRBD2,CASSLASGSFNEQFF
-,TRBV6-6,-,CASSSLASATAPLHF
-,TRBV6-6,-,CASSLVGYEQYF
-,TRBV7-9,-,CASSLVGPRTEAFF
-,TRBV6-5,TRBD2,CASSRGGTPPTEQYF
-,TRBV30,TRBD1,CAWSVQGYGYTF
-,TRBV28,TRBD1,CASTVTGGIYNEQFF
-,TRBV7-9,TRBD1,CASSLVGTGGDTQYF
once,TRBV5-6,-,CASSASSPEAFF
-,TRBV10-3,TRBD1,CAIKLSWQGDGYTF
-,TRBV5-1,-,CASSPGGEETQYF
once,TRBV30,-,CAWSRSGSNQPQHF
-,TRBV10-3,TRBD1,CAISAGGLETQYF
-,TRBV5-6,TRBD2,CASSLLTSGTYEQYF
-,TRBV25-1,-,CATIRSNTGELFF
-,TRBV6-4,-,CASRDSPPATNEKLFF
-,TRBV6-1,-,CASSETETQYF
-,TRBV7-9,-,CASSLAQFSQETQYF
-,TRBV11-2,TRBD1,CASSQRDRGHEQYF
-,TRBV5-6,TRBD1,CASSLDRTGYGYTF
-,TRBV28,TRBD1,CASSPGQGRSSYNSPLHF